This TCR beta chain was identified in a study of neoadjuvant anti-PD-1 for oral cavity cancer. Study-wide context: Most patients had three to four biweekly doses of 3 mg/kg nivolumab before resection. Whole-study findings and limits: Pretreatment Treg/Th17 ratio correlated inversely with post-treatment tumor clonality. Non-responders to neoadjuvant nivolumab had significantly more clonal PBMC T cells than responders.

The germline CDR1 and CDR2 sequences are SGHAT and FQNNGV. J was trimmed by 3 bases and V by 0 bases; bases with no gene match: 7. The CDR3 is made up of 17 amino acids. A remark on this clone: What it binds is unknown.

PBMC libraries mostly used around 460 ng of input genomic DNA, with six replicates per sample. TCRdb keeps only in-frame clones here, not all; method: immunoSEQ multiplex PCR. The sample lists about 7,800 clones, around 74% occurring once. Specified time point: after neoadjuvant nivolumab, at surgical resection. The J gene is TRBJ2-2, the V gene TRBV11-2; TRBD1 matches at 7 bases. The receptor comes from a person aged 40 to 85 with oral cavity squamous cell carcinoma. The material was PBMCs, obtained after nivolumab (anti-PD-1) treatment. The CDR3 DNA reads TGTGCCAGCAGCTTAGATCTCACAGGGGAATACACCGGGGAGCTGTTTTTT. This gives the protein CASSLDLTGEYTGELFF.